This entry features one TCR beta chain sequence. V was pared by 1 base and J by 0 bases, with 9 bases of the junction left unmatched. Germline V lookup: CDR1 KGHSH, CDR2 LQKENI. There are 18 residues in the CDR3. These data come from a study of blood T cell repertoires in COVID-19. Study overall: The United States, Italy and Spain provided the acute and convalescent COVID-19 samples. PBMCs, B-cell-depleted T cells, or T cells provided the cDNA or gDNA that made up the material.

Enrollment of patients from Seattle took place during active infection, with longitudinal follow-up. In the authors' workflow: Amplified reference gene primers provided the basis for estimating nucleated cell counts. Data came from immunoSEQ multiplex PCR; TCRdb stores just in-frame clones and leaves some out. V and J calls and clone size are those listed in that table; D and trimming were worked out from the DNA. The sample has 250,000 to 350,000 clones, approximately 92% seen once; the top ten hold 6% to 7%. V is TRBV18 and J is TRBJ1-3; TRBD1 matches 7 bases. This sequence was found in a woman in her 30s with COVID-19, enrolled during active disease. The sequencing input was peripheral blood. The CDR3 loop is CASSPRFSDRSSGNTIYF. CDR3 DNA sequence: TGTGCCAGCTCACCACGCTTTTCGGACAGGTCCTCTGGAAACACCATATATTTT.